This T cell receptor beta chain came from a study of T cell responses to AZD1222 COVID-19 vaccine. CDR1 and CDR2 (germline): SGHVS, FQNEAQ. This CDR3 is built from 12 residues. V dropped 5 bases and J dropped 6 bases, with 9 bases sitting between them. Sequenced by immunoSEQ multiplex PCR; TCRdb stores in-frame clones only, minus some. The table includes some 200,000 clones, approximately 93% detected once. Source: peripheral blood, taken 28 days after the second AZD1222 dose. The gene calls are TRBV7-8 and TRBJ2-3, with D hard to call. This clonotype was sampled from an adult who received the AZD1222 COVID-19 vaccine. The chain's CDR3 is CASSPSSDTQYF. For the CDR3, the DNA is TGTGCCAGCAGCCCCTCTTCGGATACGCAGTATTTT.